Described below is a single T cell receptor beta chain sequence and its context. The sample holds other DNA sequences that translate to the same CDR3. The sample originates from a study of blood T cell repertoires in COVID-19. Study summary: Nucleic acid was either cDNA or gDNA, and it came from T cells, B-cell-depleted T cells, or PBMCs.

Profiled with immunoSEQ multiplex PCR; TCRdb holds only in-frame clones, not every one. This table holds over 200,000 clones, roughly four fifths found once. The CDR3 spans 13 residues. Germline lookup yields CDR1 GTSNPN and CDR2 SVGIG (reference sequence). V was trimmed by 0 bases and J by 4 bases, leaving 10 bases between them. Participants, about 18 to 90 years old, spanned some 23 US areas. Self-reported history from a screening survey and questionnaire set each donor's cohort. Specimen: PBMCs or T cells enriched from blood (not recorded which). The rearrangement uses TRBV30 and TRBJ2-7; perhaps TRBD1 as D (6 bases). The receptor was derived from a man in his 60s who had recovered from COVID-19. The DNA of the CDR3 is TGTGCCTGGAGTGTACTAGGGGGTTACGAGCAGTACTTC. It specifies CAWSVLGGYEQYF.